This TCR beta chain was captured in a study of primary melanoma T cells and metastatic recurrence. Study summary: Primary melanomas here were stage T2 to T4, over 1 mm thick.

Libraries were prepared by immunoSEQ multiplex PCR; TCRdb keeps only in-frame clonotypes and omits some of them. The sample has over a hundred clones, over 90% seen once; the top ten hold 11% to 15%. In germline, CDR1 is GTSNPN, CDR2 SVGIG (reference sequence). With 2 bases removed from V and 5 bases from J, the gap between germline ends came to 9 bases. This CDR3 spans 12 amino acids. Study-level points and caveats: Adding T-cell fraction to thickness reportedly best improved survival prediction. A T-cell-mediated antitumor response in primary melanoma was only suggested. Reportedly, T-cell fraction predicted progression-free survival beyond thickness, ulceration, mitoses, age.

Details on this clone: Its target is not known.

The receptor was isolated from a human donor with melanoma. The chain is built from TRBV30 and TRBJ2-5; D possibly corresponds to TRBD2 (6 bases). Sequenced: melanoma tumor tissue. CDR3 protein: CAWSSGVETQYF. The CDR3 DNA reads as TGTGCCTGGAGTTCGGGGGTGGAGACCCAGTACTTC.